This TCR beta chain was sequenced for a study of cytomegalovirus exposure and HLA in healthy donors. The overall study: Findings of an earlier analysis included roughly 120 million unique TCR beta sequences from 180 million or so T cells. Study-wide results and caveats: CMV serostatus stood as the only immune exposure information on hand. After further analysis at a later stage, roughly 15,000 TCR beta sequences were associated with HLA alleles at 0.05 false discovery rate.

The trim removed 0 bases at V and 5 bases at J, leaving 15 bases unmatched. Germline V gives CDR1 MGHRA, CDR2 YSYEKL. The CDR3 has 19 amino acids. With 60 Vbeta and 13 Jbeta primers, the PCR was carried out. This table comes from immunoSEQ multiplex PCR, and its TCRdb copy is limited to in-frame clones, with some not included. The table records around 140,000 clones, roughly 83% of them present only once. This clone was detected only a few times. Its matching antigen is unknown. The sequence derives from a man in his forties in good health and CMV-seronegative. Sequencing used PBMCs. J is TRBJ2-1 and V is TRBV4-1; TRBD1 agrees at 8 bases. CDR3 DNA: TGCGCCAGCAGCCAAGACCCGGCAGGGGGCTACGTCGTCAACAATGAGCAGTTCTTC. This translates into CASSQDPAGGYVVNNEQFF.